This TCR beta chain derives from a study of T cells in Graves' hyperthyroidism and ophthalmopathy (dated by TCRdb to between 2018 and 2021). About the investigation overall: Peripheral blood was collected at initial diagnosis, before any treatment. The study also compared thyroid tissue and blood T-cell repertoires from several Graves' hyperthyroidism patients. Prospective prediction of ophthalmopathy was tested in an independent validation cohort consisting of fewer than 20 hyperthyroidism patients and over 15 patients who later progressed to ophthalmopathy. Following sampling, methimazole starting at 30 mg daily was given to hyperthyroidism patients, and high-dose intravenous methylprednisolone was given to ophthalmopathy patients. The paper describes TCR Vbeta CDR3 sequencing of 140 or so peripheral blood samples, made up of fewer than 50 ophthalmopathy patients, 70 to 75 hyperthyroidism patients and 17 progressor patients. To identify distinguishing TCR V-J signatures, a discovery cohort of 90 to 100 patients was used, comprising 40 to 45 with Graves' ophthalmopathy and around 60 with stable Graves' hyperthyroidism. The approximately 100 discovery patients were randomly divided into training and test sets at a 7:3 ratio. The paper's findings and limits, for the study overall: Most expanded thyroid clonotypes (frequency above 0.001) were also detected in blood, a finding suggesting that blood repertoires may reflect thyroid immune responses. In validation, the model predicted progression to ophthalmopathy with approximately 69% sensitivity and roughly 75% specificity, a median of around 6.6 months before onset. A model built on a 13 V-J signature distinguished ophthalmopathy from stable hyperthyroidism, reaching approximately 89% sensitivity and under 84% specificity in cross-validation and 80%/75% in testing. Sample size was not statistically predetermined, and blinding of investigators to group allocation was not performed.

Stable Graves' hyperthyroidism was defined as the absence of progression to ophthalmopathy over 18 months of follow-up. The hyperthyroidism patients were between 18 and 65 years old and newly diagnosed, with a disease duration of less than 2 months. Patients with uncontrolled infections, other autoimmune diseases, pregnancy or lactation were excluded. Diagnoses were based on clinical symptoms, serum thyroxine and TRAb, thyroid ultrasound and orbital computed tomography. PBMCs were isolated from 10 ml of fresh peripheral blood by Ficoll-Paque density gradient centrifugation. Trizol reagent was used to extract total RNA, and RNA quality was then checked on an Agilent 2100 Bioanalyzer. Including the terminal cysteine and phenylalanine, the CDR3 comprises 14 residues. Here the CDR3 DNA is all that survives: 42 bases in frame from base 1. V is pruned by 6 bases and J by 4 bases, leaving 7 bases of the junction without a gene match. CDR1 MDHEN and CDR2 SYDVKM are derived from the germline V gene.

This clonotype was detected many times. This receptor's antigen is unknown. No per-base quality is available; no much larger clone lies one base away. The TCR beta CDR3 regions were amplified from the RNA transcripts. The first round of RT-PCR for the TCR CDR3 was performed with the HTBI primer set and the Qiagen OneStep RT-PCR kit. The libraries were constructed in a second round of multiplex PCR and then size-selected and purified. Libraries were sequenced paired-end with 100 bp reads on an Illumina HiSeq2000. The original pipeline was this. SOAPnuke was used to process the raw data, removing reads that contained adapters or uncalled bases, had a mean Phred below 15, or lacked an exact match to the constant primer or identifier. High-quality paired reads were merged with COPE v1.2.5, and unique nucleotide sequences were defined as clonotypes. MiTCR v1.1 was used to align the clonotypes against IMGT TRBV, TRBD and TRBJ reference segments. The analysis included only V-J combinations with a frequency above 0.0001, which together covered about 99% of the repertoires. A TCS score was defined as the ratio between F50 (clonal expansion) and ExV (chaos), using BLOSUM62-based TCRdist between CDR3 peptides within each V-J. Welch's t-statistics and random forest reduced roughly 540 V-J features to roughly 13, which were used in a naive Bayes classifier (R e1071). Using fastp trimming at Q25 and MiXCR clonotype assembly, TCRdb reanalyzed the public sequencing data and kept in-frame beta chains. CDR3 protein duplicates are merged, each entry listing the most common genes and DNA. The authors' filters were not applied to this entry. The sample records a few hundred thousand distinct CDR3 sequences, approximately 15% of which are singletons. The ten largest account for 5.3% of the sample.

The receptor comes from a woman younger than 30 with Graves' hyperthyroidism. Sequences were obtained from blood. The rearranged chain carries TRBV28 and TRBJ1-2; the junction holds 8 bases that match TRBD1. The CDR3 region has the sequence CASRTPDRGYGYTF. The nucleotide sequence is TGTGCCAGCAGAACCCCTGACAGGGGCTATGGCTACACCTTC.